A selection of T cell receptor beta chains follows, all from one sample in a study of shared clonotypes between healthy human individuals. Some clones are missing from TCRdb's copy, which holds only in-frame ones; the method was immunoSEQ multiplex PCR. The sample lists around 340,000 clones; over 70% were seen once. Source material: memory CD4+ T cells sorted from blood. These receptors were taken from a man aged 30 to 39 in good health. Each CDR3 is given with its conserved first and last residue. The D gene is left open where the match is weak. A row's size may be missing; if present it is once, few, many or a size class.

-,TRBJ2-5,-,TRBV5-1,CASRRGPGGETQYF,TGCGCCAGCCGTCGGGGACCCGGGGGAGAGACCCAGTACTTC
-,TRBJ2-2,-,TRBV5-5,CASSFWGQGTGELFF,TGTGCCAGCAGCTTCTGGGGGCAGGGGACCGGGGAGCTGTTTTTT
-,TRBJ2-6,-,TRBV7-8,CASSSPGSGANVLTF,TGTGCCAGCAGCTCACCTGGGTCGGGGGCCAACGTCCTGACTTTC
-,TRBJ2-7,-,TRBV27,CASSLHTWTTAYEQYF,TGTGCCAGCAGTTTACATACCTGGACTACCGCCTACGAGCAGTACTTC
once,TRBJ1-4,TRBD1,TRBV2,CASTKDRLEALFF,TGTGCCAGCACTAAGGACAGGCTTGAGGCACTGTTTTTT
-,TRBJ2-1,-,TRBV11-2,CASSLDRVLAYASEQFF,TGTGCCAGCAGCTTAGATCGGGTACTAGCATATGCCAGTGAGCAGTTCTTC
-,TRBJ2-1,-,TRBV4-1,CASSPRVPAGTTISYNEQFF,TGCGCCAGCAGCCCCAGGGTCCCCGCCGGGACCACCATTTCCTACAATGAGCAGTTCTTC
many,TRBJ2-5,TRBD2,TRBV5-6,CASSPLGLAGYPQETQYF,TGTGCCAGCAGCCCCCTCGGACTAGCGGGATACCCGCAAGAGACCCAGTACTTC
few,TRBJ1-5,-,TRBV29-1,CSVAGANQPQHF,TGCAGCGTTGCAGGGGCAAATCAGCCCCAGCATTTT
-,TRBJ2-1,TRBD2,TRBV5-1,CASSLASHSGQSYNEQFF,TGCGCCAGCAGCTTGGCCTCTCATAGCGGGCAATCCTACAATGAGCAGTTCTTC
few,TRBJ2-7,TRBD1,TRBV18,CASSPDRVAYEQYF,TGTGCCAGCTCACCGGACAGGGTAGCCTACGAGCAGTACTTC
-,TRBJ2-1,TRBD2,TRBV18,CASSPGLAGVLLVNEQFF,TGTGCCAGCTCCCCGGGACTAGCGGGAGTACTCCTCGTGAATGAGCAGTTCTTC
-,TRBJ2-7,TRBD1,TRBV11-3,CASSKTGVEQYF,TGTGCCAGCAGCAAAACAGGGGTCGAGCAGTACTTC
-,TRBJ2-1,TRBD2,TRBV7-9,CASSMDLGGMKRNPNEQFF,TGTGCCAGCAGCATGGACCTGGGGGGGATGAAACGAAACCCTAATGAGCAGTTCTTC
few,TRBJ2-7,-,TRBV18,CASSPWDQPHEQYF,TGTGCCAGCTCACCTTGGGACCAGCCGCACGAGCAGTACTTC
-,TRBJ2-3,TRBD2,TRBV27,CASSFTTSGRGSDTQYF,TGTGCCAGCAGTTTTACGACTAGCGGGAGAGGGTCAGATACGCAGTATTTT
-,TRBJ2-7,TRBD1,TRBV6-4,CAPHPGQPYEQYF,TGTGCCCCCCACCCGGGACAGCCTTACGAGCAGTACTTC
few,TRBJ1-4,-,TRBV15,CATSREGGEKLFF,TGTGCCACCAGCAGAGAAGGGGGTGAAAAACTGTTTTTT
-,TRBJ1-2,-,TRBV2,CASSQGSYSISYTF,TGTGCCAGCAGCCAGGGTTCATATTCTATATCCTACACCTTC
-,TRBJ2-7,TRBD1,TRBV28,CASGQTGNSYEQYF,TGTGCCAGCGGACAGACAGGGAACTCCTACGAGCAGTACTTC
-,TRBJ2-5,-,TRBV5-8,CASGTGMYQETQYF,TGTGCCAGCGGAACAGGGATGTACCAAGAGACCCAGTACTTC
-,TRBJ1-4,-,TRBV28,CASSLPSVSEKLFF,TGTGCCAGCAGTCTCCCTAGCGTGAGTGAAAAACTGTTTTTT
-,TRBJ1-5,-,TRBV6-1,CASSGLRGNQPQHF,TGTGCCAGCAGTGGTCTGCGGGGGAATCAGCCCCAGCATTTT
-,TRBJ2-5,TRBD1,TRBV7-2,CASSLERGRGETQYF,TGTGCCAGCAGCTTAGAAAGGGGGCGTGGAGAGACCCAGTACTTC
once,TRBJ2-2,-,TRBV7-8,CASSLGSNTGELFF,TGTGCCAGCAGCTTAGGTAGTAACACCGGGGAGCTGTTTTTT